This TCR beta chain stems from a study of radiotherapy plus CTLA-4 blockade in lung cancer. Study details: For 15% to 20% of patients, objective responses occurred, and just over 30% had disease control.

Study-level results: Radiotherapy was combined with ipilimumab, and tumor-derived TCR clones then expanded in blood.

The CDR3 is 12 amino acids. Germline V gene lookup returns CDR1 SGHVS and CDR2 FQNEAQ. V gave up 5 bases and J gave up 10 bases, with 12 bases separating them. The method was immunoSEQ multiplex PCR; TCRdb's version includes in-frame clones alone and lacks a portion of them. The repertoire holds about 73,000 clones, with around 90% as singletons. Alongside CTLA-4 blockade with ipilimumab, patients with chemo-refractory metastatic non-small-cell lung cancer received focal radiation. Points on this clone: Its antigen remains unknown.

The rearrangement joins TRBV7-8 to TRBJ2-1; no reliable D call. The sequenced sample was peripheral blood, obtained from a patient treated with radiotherapy plus ipilimumab. The receptor comes from a human donor with non-small cell lung cancer that progressed on radiotherapy plus ipilimumab. DNA for the CDR3: TGTGCCAGCAGCGTGATCTATGGGGAGCAGTTCTTC. Translation: CASSVIYGEQFF.